This T cell receptor (beta chain) was documented in a study of T cell changes during pregnancy in multiple sclerosis. The repertoire was sequenced with immunoSEQ multiplex PCR; TCRdb's copy has only in-frame clones and lacks some. This sample has over 60,000 clones, with around 93% found just once. V was pared by 1 base and J by 3 bases, with 6 bases between. The CDR3 is 13 amino acids. Germline CDR1 is LNHDA and CDR2 is SQIVND (reference sequence). The material sequenced was peripheral blood, taken in the first trimester of pregnancy. The chain is built from TRBV19 and TRBJ1-1; no firm D call. This TCR came from a female donor with multiple sclerosis, enrolled in a pregnancy study. CDR3 amino acids: CASSIGLYTEAFF. The CDR3 nucleotides are TGTGCCAGTAGTATAGGCCTATACACTGAAGCTTTCTTT.